One and the same sample provided the 8 T cell receptor beta chains below, sequenced in a study of cytomegalovirus exposure and HLA in healthy donors. Here immunoSEQ multiplex PCR was the method, and the copy in TCRdb shows in-frame clones only, minus some. In the table there are around 90,000 clones, about four fifths of which are singletons. The source material was PBMCs. The origin of the receptors is a woman between 18 and 30 years old in good health and CMV-seropositive.

The V gene is TRBV11-2, the J gene TRBJ2-5; perhaps TRBD1 as D (5 bases). Per germline, CDR1 SGHAT and CDR2 FQNNGV. The CDR3 loop spans 13 amino acids. Trimming left V 6 bases short and J 1 base short, with 9 bases between. The CDR3 DNA sequence: TGTGCCAGCAGTCCGACAGCCCAAGAGACCCAGTACTTC. Residues: CASSPTAQETQYF.

The chain links TRBV4-2 to TRBJ2-7; 11 bases match TRBD2. J was trimmed by 3 bases and V by 3 bases; bases with no gene match: 4. Germline assignment: CDR1 LGHNA and CDR2 YNFKEQ. This CDR3 spans 15 amino acids. For the CDR3, the DNA is TGTGCCAGCAGCCAGGCCGGGACTAGCGGCTACGAGCAGTACTTC. Amino acid sequence: CASSQAGTSGYEQYF.

The J gene is TRBJ2-3, the V gene TRBV20-1, with unresolved D. Germline lookup yields CDR1 DFQATT and CDR2 SNEGSKA (reference sequence). This CDR3 has 10 amino acids. Trimming stripped 3 bases from V and 9 bases from J, with 7 bases between. CDR3 nucleotides: TGCAGTGCTAGGAGCTGGACGCAGTATTTT. Encoded protein: CSARSWTQYF.

Written as DNA, the CDR3 is TGCGCCAGCAGCCAGGGGTTAGACAGGGGGTTCATAGATACGCAGTATTTT. Translation gives CASSQGLDRGFIDTQYF. V and J are TRBV4-1 and TRBJ2-3, with 9 bases lining up with TRBD1. V shed 3 bases, J shed 5 bases, and the junction held 12 bases outside the gene matches. The germline V gene has CDR1 MGHRA and CDR2 YSYEKL. CDR3 length: 17 amino acids.

The chain employs TRBV27 and TRBJ2-5, with TRBD1 matching 7 bases. The DNA matches TRBJ2-7 better at its end, which makes the J call doubtful. This CDR3 has 15 residues. Looked up from germline, CDR1 is MNHEY and CDR2 is SMNVEV (reference sequence). The CDR3: CASSFDRVGSYEQYF. CDR3 coding DNA: TGTGCCAGCAGTTTCGACAGGGTTGGGTCCTACGAGCAGTACTTC.

The CDR3 DNA reads as TGTGCCACCAGCACAACTAGCGGGGGCGCAGATACGCAGTATTTT. It is translated as CATSTTSGGADTQYF. The chain has TRBV15 and TRBJ2-3, with 11 bases fitting TRBD2. Per the germline V gene, CDR1 is LNHNV and CDR2 is YYDKDF (reference sequence). After removal of 4 bases from V and 4 bases from J, the junction contained 4 bases not matched to a gene. CDR3 length: 15 residues. Full variable domain (outside the CDR3, taken from reference TRBV15 and TRBJ2-3): DAMVIQNPRYQVTQFGKPVTLSCSQTLNHNVMYWYQQKSSQAPKLLFHYYDKDFNNEADTPDNFQSRRPNTSFCFLDIRSPGLGDTAMYLCATSTTSGGADTQYFGPGTRLTVL.

The rearrangement uses TRBV19 and TRBJ2-7; 7 bases align to TRBD2. The CDR3 runs to 14 residues. The germline V gene has CDR1 LNHDA and CDR2 SQIVND (reference sequence). The V gene end was trimmed by 4 bases and the J gene end by 3 bases; junction bases not matched to a gene: 6. As DNA, the CDR3 is TGTGCCAGTAGTAAGACCCGGGGGGTCTACGAGCAGTACTTC. It translates to CASSKTRGVYEQYF.

The gene calls are TRBV10-3 and TRBJ1-2; TRBD1 matches 9 bases. This CDR3 spans 14 amino acids. Germline trimming cut 4 bases from V and 4 bases from J; bases unmatched to any gene: 4. Germline CDR1 is ENHRY and CDR2 is SYGVKD. The CDR3 spells CAISASDRGYGYTF. The CDR3, as DNA: TGTGCCATCAGTGCCTCGGACAGGGGCTATGGCTACACCTTC.